This T cell receptor (beta chain) was recovered during a study of blood T cell repertoires in COVID-19. Authors' methods: Counts of nucleated cells, estimated from reference gene primer amplification, were obtained. The method was immunoSEQ multiplex PCR; TCRdb's version includes in-frame clones alone and lacks a portion of them. V, J and clone size are those of that table, while D and trimming were read from the DNA. The table lists about 190,000 clones, around 84% of them singletons. This TCR was sampled from a woman aged 30 to 39 who had been exposed to COVID-19. The material sequenced was PBMCs or T cells enriched from blood (not recorded which).

Here the CDR3 reads CASSFDRGLDTEAFF. CDR3 bases: TGTGCCAGCAGCTTCGACAGGGGGCTCGATACTGAAGCTTTCTTT. This sequence joins TRBV6-5 and TRBJ1-1, with TRBD1 identical over 10 bases. Germline V gene data show CDR1 as MNHEY and CDR2 as SVGAGI. With 6 bases clipped from V and 5 bases from J, the junction kept 9 bases outside the gene matches. The length of the CDR3 is 15 residues.